The entry below gives a single T cell receptor beta chain sequence along with its context. Its antigen is still unknown. Per-base quality was not reported, and no clone a single base away is much larger than it. High-throughput TCR beta sequencing profiled peripheral blood CD8+ and CD4+ T cells from healthy donors, Susac syndrome patients and multiple sclerosis patients. The multiple sclerosis controls were treatment-naive patients whose relapsing-remitting disease, either stable or active, fulfilled the revised McDonald criteria. Bulk CD8+ and CD4+ T cells were purified by magnetic negative isolation, whereas CD8+ TEMRA cells were enriched by FACS. Blood was drawn into EDTA tubes, processed within 24 hours, and PBMCs were isolated by density gradient centrifugation. PBMCs destined for TCR sequencing were cryopreserved in liquid nitrogen and later thawed in a 37 °C water bath. A purity of at least 90% was achieved for sorted or isolated CD4+, CD8+ and CD8+ TEMRA cells.

This sample was included in a study of CD8 T cells in Susac syndrome (dated by TCRdb to about 2019). Regarding the research as a whole: The study used repertoire sequencing to test whether antigen drove CD8+ T cell activation and differentiation in Susac syndrome. The clonality of the CD8+ T cell repertoire was compared across approximately 11 healthy donors, some 14 Susac syndrome patients and about 15 multiple sclerosis patients. The research as a whole found: The number of individuals in the TCR sequencing and HLA analysis was acknowledged as relatively small.

The CDR3 numbers 15 residues from cysteine through phenylalanine. Only CDR3 DNA is held: 45 bases, read in frame from base 1. The trim is 2 bases for V and 2 bases for J, with a gap of 10 bases between the germline ends. The germline V gene (reference sequence) sets CDR1 to MNHEY and CDR2 to SMNVEV. RNA was extracted using the RNeasy kit, and about 0.45 to 1 ug of the RNA was reverse transcribed with random hexamers. TCR beta CDR3 regions were amplified with the immunoSEQ multiplex PCR assay covering 54 Vbeta and 13 Jbeta segments. Bias from PCR amplification was corrected by using a synthetic template baseline for primer optimization and for computational correction. Per the authors' processing: Reads were annotated to V, D and J genes according to IMGT and were analyzed with immunoSEQ Analyzer, with only productive sequences retained. Clonality was calculated as one minus the Shannon entropy normalized by log2 of the number of productive unique sequences. Public and private clones were assessed among the 100 most prevalent clones of each patient and control. Clones were defined as Susac-specific when absent from the healthy and MS cohorts, from about a thousand published viral clones and from other ImmuneACCESS disease sequences. The raw public data were reprocessed by TCRdb itself: fastp quality trimming at Q25, MiXCR clonotype calling, in-frame beta chains only. Under each unique CDR3 protein, matching rows form one entry showing the most common genes and DNA. It is TCRdb's table, rather than the study itself, that gives the V and J calls and clone size. Across this sample there are roughly 400,000 distinct CDR3 sequences, with 85% seen only once. The ten top clones hold roughly 0.1% of the sample.

This sequence uses TRBV27 and TRBJ2-1, with TRBD2 perhaps the D gene, on 6 matching bases. Material for sequencing was CD8+ T cells from PBMCs. The TCR sequence derives from a human donor with multiple sclerosis. CDR3 protein: CASSLNGGAYNEQFF. The bases are TGTGCCAGCAGTTTAAACGGCGGGGCCTACAATGAGCAGTTCTTC.